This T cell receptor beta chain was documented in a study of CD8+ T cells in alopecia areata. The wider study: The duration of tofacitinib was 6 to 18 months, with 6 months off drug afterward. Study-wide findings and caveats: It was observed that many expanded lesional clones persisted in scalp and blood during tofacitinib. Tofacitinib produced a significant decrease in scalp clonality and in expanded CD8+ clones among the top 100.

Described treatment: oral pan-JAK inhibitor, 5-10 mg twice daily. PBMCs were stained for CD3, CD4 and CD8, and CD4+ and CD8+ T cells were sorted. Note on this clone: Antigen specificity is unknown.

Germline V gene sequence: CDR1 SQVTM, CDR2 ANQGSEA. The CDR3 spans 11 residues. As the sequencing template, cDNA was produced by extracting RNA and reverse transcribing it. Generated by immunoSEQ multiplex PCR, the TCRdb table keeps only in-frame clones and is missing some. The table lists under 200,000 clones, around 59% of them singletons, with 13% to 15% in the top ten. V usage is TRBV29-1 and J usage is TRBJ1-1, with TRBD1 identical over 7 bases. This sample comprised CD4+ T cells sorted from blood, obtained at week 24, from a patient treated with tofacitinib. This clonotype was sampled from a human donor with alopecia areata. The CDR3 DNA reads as TGCCCCGGACAGGCGAACACTGAAGCTTTCTTT. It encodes CPGQANTEAFF.